This T cell receptor beta chain was captured by sequencing in a study of T cell changes during pregnancy in multiple sclerosis. V shed 2 bases and J shed 7 bases, with 15 bases lying between them. This CDR3 spans 15 amino acids. Germline assignment: CDR1 MNHNS and CDR2 SASEGT. Only in-frame clones appear in the TCRdb table, and some are missing; sequencing was by immunoSEQ multiplex PCR. This sample has some 58,000 clones, with 95% to 97% found just once. This chain joins TRBV6-1 and TRBJ1-5; no definite D call. Source: CD8+ T cells from peripheral blood mononuclear cells, taken after pregnancy. This sequence originates from a female donor with multiple sclerosis, enrolled in a pregnancy study. DNA of the CDR3: TGTGCCAGCAGTGAAAAGGTGTTTGAGGTACAGCCCCAGCATTTT. It translates to CASSEKVFEVQPQHF.